Below, 17 T cell receptor beta chains from the same sample are listed, as sequenced in a study of T cell repertoires in cytomegalovirus infection. A single record per CDR3 protein comes from TCRdb applying MiXCR to the reads. The sample lists more than 150,000 distinct CDR3 sequences; roughly a quarter were seen once. The source material was PBMCs. The receptor source for this set is a human donor in good health (CMV status not recorded). Some clones in this sample may be carry-over from other donors' samples.

The CDR3 loop reads CSVVASGSSSTDTQYF. For the CDR3, the DNA is TGCAGCGTTGTGGCTAGCGGTAGCTCTAGCACAGATACGCAGTATTTT. The rearrangement joins TRBV29-1 to TRBJ2-3; 7 bases are a match to TRBD2. Germline V gene sequence: CDR1 SQVTM, CDR2 ANQGSEA. This CDR3 spans 16 amino acids. Trimming removed 4 bases from V and 0 bases from J; junction bases left unmatched: 10.

This chain joins TRBV10-3 and TRBJ2-5, with D tentatively TRBD2 (6 bases). Trimming removed 8 bases at V and 0 bases at J, with 13 bases between. Germline CDR1 and CDR2: ENHRY and SYGVKD. This CDR3 comprises 14 residues. This CDR3 reads CAIEAGLYQETQYF. The CDR3 DNA is TGTGCCATCGAGGCGGGACTGTACCAAGAGACCCAGTACTTC.

The chain combines TRBV11-2 with TRBJ2-3, with 7 bases matching TRBD2. After removal of 0 bases from V and 8 bases from J, the junction contained 8 bases not matched to a gene. Germline CDR1 SGHAT, CDR2 FQNNGV. The CDR3 extends over 15 amino acids. The CDR3, as DNA: TGTGCCAGCAGCTTAGATCTGGGGGGGAGGAGTACGCAGTATTTT. This translates into CASSLDLGGRSTQYF.

This clonotype came up many times. The chain uses TRBV7-8 and TRBJ2-2; maybe TRBD2 (7 bases). The CDR3 totals 12 residues. Germline assignment: CDR1 SGHVS and CDR2 FQNEAQ. The V end was cut by 8 bases, the J end by 4 bases, with 8 bases between. CDR3 coding DNA: TGTGCCAGCCGGGGGGCCACCGGGGAGCTGTTTTTT. Amino acid sequence: CASRGATGELFF.

Of note for this clonotype: A read error may explain this, as a much larger clone is one base away. This CDR3 is missing its conserved last phenylalanine or tryptophan, likely due to a read error. The chain uses TRBV28 and TRBJ2-7, with no clear D. V was clipped by 0 bases and J by 0 bases, with 6 bases between them. Germline assignment: CDR1 MDHEN and CDR2 SYDVKM. This CDR3 is 14 amino acids long. The DNA for the CDR3 is TGTGCCAGCAGTTTATGGGGTTCCTCCTACGAGCAGTACTTA. It yields the protein CASSLWGSSYEQYL.

This clonotype was observed at least ten times. Because the CDR3's place on the DNA is in doubt, the DNA is left out and the CDR3 is given as listed by TCRdb. This sequence joins TRBV7-2 and TRBJ1-2; TRBD1, the table's D call, lacks a check against the DNA. The CDR3 extends over 15 residues, inclusive of both ends. Germline V CDR1 and CDR2: SGHTA, FQGNSA. CDR3 protein: CASSSGVGQGASHTF.

The chain links TRBV20-1 to TRBJ1-1; the D gene is possibly TRBD1 (6 bases). CDR1 and CDR2 (germline): DFQATT, SNEGSKA (reference sequence). Trimming took off 6 bases at V and 8 bases at J, with 22 bases between the two ends. This CDR3 has 14 residues. CDR3 protein: CSAHIPGGDREAFF. For the CDR3, the DNA is TGCAGTGCCCACATACCCGGGGGTGACAGGGAAGCTTTCTTT.

The CDR3 loop is CASTEDYGYTF. The CDR3 DNA is TGTGCCAGCACGGAGGACTATGGCTACACCTTC. The genes are TRBV6-9 and TRBJ1-2, with no clear D. From germline, CDR1 is MNHGY and CDR2 SVAAGI. The CDR3 sequence is 11 residues long. Trimming stripped 7 bases from V and 3 bases from J, with 6 bases between.

This clonotype was counted only a few times. The V call is TRBV12-3 or TRBV12-4, the J call TRBJ2-1; D is perhaps TRBD2 (6 bases). Trimming pared 3 bases from V and 7 bases from J, leaving 16 bases between. This CDR3 comprises 15 residues. The CDR3 region is CASSFLLAFWNEQFF. CDR3 nucleotide sequence: TGTGCCAGCAGTTTTCTGCTAGCGTTTTGGAATGAGCAGTTCTTC.

The gene calls are TRBV29-1 and TRBJ1-1, with D uncertain. Trimming left V 7 bases short and J 4 bases short, with 16 bases between. CDR3 size: 13 residues. Germline V gene data show CDR1 as SQVTM and CDR2 as ANQGSEA. CDR3 loop: CSAADGGSTEAFF. As DNA, the CDR3 is TGCAGCGCTGCCGACGGTGGTAGCACTGAAGCTTTCTTT.

J is TRBJ2-7 and V is TRBV19, with 7 bases that match TRBD1. The CDR3 totals 15 residues. CDR1 LNHDA and CDR2 SQIVND come from the germline V gene (reference sequence). V lost 4 bases, J lost 6 bases, and 12 bases stayed unmatched. CDR3 loop: CASSTQTGILGEQYF. DNA of the CDR3: TGTGCCAGTAGTACCCAGACAGGGATACTGGGCGAGCAGTACTTC. The entire variable domain, with the rest obtained from reference TRBV19 and TRBJ2-7, is as follows: DGGITQSPKYLFRKEGQNVTLSCEQNLNHDAMYWYRQDPGQGLRLIYYSQIVNDFQKGDIAEGYSVSREKKESFPLTVTSAQKNPTAFYLCASSTQTGILGEQYFGPGTRLTVT.

The chain couples TRBV9 to TRBJ1-1, with D possibly being TRBD1 (5 bases). The CDR3 is made up of 16 amino acids. Germline lookup yields CDR1 SGDLS and CDR2 YYNGEE. The V end lost 0 bases, the J end lost 0 bases, and 12 bases lay between the germline ends. CDR3: CASSVEPGGMNTEAFF. CDR3 coding DNA: TGTGCCAGCAGCGTAGAGCCCGGGGGAATGAACACTGAAGCTTTCTTT. Drawing the rest from reference TRBV9 and TRBJ1-1, the complete variable domain is DSGVTQTPKHLITATGQRVTLRCSPRSGDLSVYWYQQSLDQGLQFLIQYYNGEERAKGNILERFSAQQFPDLHSELNLSSLELGDSALYFCASSVEPGGMNTEAFFGQGTRLTVV.

About this clonotype itself: An end of the junction differs from the germline gene, which may be a read error. This sequence joins TRBV10-3 and TRBJ2-3; weak D call: TRBD2 (5 bases). The CDR3 has 14 amino acids. Germline CDR1 reads ENHRY; CDR2 reads SYGVKD. The DNA for the CDR3 is TGTACCATCAGTGCTGTCGGGGGCACAGATACGCAGTATTTT. Its protein is CTISAVGGTDTQYF.

The chain has TRBV5-4 and TRBJ2-7; 10 bases map to TRBD2. The CDR3 totals 15 residues. Germline V lookup: CDR1 SGHNT, CDR2 YYREEE (reference sequence). The trim removed 0 bases at V and 3 bases at J, leaving 3 bases unmatched. CDR3 region: CASSLGGTSVYEQYF. The CDR3, as DNA: TGTGCCAGCAGCTTGGGAGGGACTAGCGTCTACGAGCAGTACTTC.

This clonotype was counted only a few times. This chain connects TRBV12-3 or TRBV12-4 to TRBJ2-2; tentatively, D is TRBD2 (5 bases). The V end lost 3 bases, the J end lost 1 base, and 6 bases lay between the germline ends. The CDR3 spans 14 residues. CDR3 amino acids: CASSFRENTGELFF. The DNA of the CDR3 is TGTGCCAGCAGTTTTCGGGAGAACACCGGGGAGCTGTTTTTT.

V is TRBV19 and J is TRBJ2-3; no clear D. Trimming removed 3 bases at V and 7 bases at J, with 8 bases between. This CDR3 spans 12 amino acids. Germline V gene sequence: CDR1 LNHDA, CDR2 SQIVND (reference sequence). The CDR3 nucleotides read TGTGCCAGTAGTATGTTGGGGAATACGCAGTATTTT. This sequence encodes CASSMLGNTQYF.

In its sample, this clonotype was seen many times. The gene calls are TRBV7-2 and TRBJ2-4, with D perhaps TRBD1 (6 bases). The CDR3 is made up of 14 amino acids. Deletions cut 5 bases from V and 12 bases from J, with 20 bases between. The V gene's germline CDR1 is SGHTA and CDR2 FQGNSA. As DNA, the CDR3 is TGTGCCAGCAGCCTCGACAGGAACCTAGGCGATCAGTACTTC. It yields the protein CASSLDRNLGDQYF. The full variable domain, completed using reference TRBV7-2 and TRBJ2-4, is GAGVSQSPSNKVTEKGKDVELRCDPISGHTALYWYRQSLGQGLEFLIYFQGNSAPDKSGLPSDRFSAERTGGSVSTLTIQRTQQEDSAVYLCASSLDRNLGDQYFGAGTRLSVL.